The 10 T cell receptor beta chains below come from one sample, sequenced in a study of human T cells and chemical hapten exposure. Each CDR3 protein gets one entry after TCRdb re-called the RACE reads with MiXCR. The sample lists roughly 96,000 distinct CDR3 sequences; roughly a tenth were seen once. As to time point: patch test 2, 6 weeks after DPC sensitization. Treatment indicated: therapeutic diphenylcyclopropenone sensitization with weekly scalp DPC. Sequencing used whole blood, obtained in connection with sensitization to the hapten diphenylcyclopropenone (DPC). Source of these receptors: a woman aged 40 to 55 with alopecia areata. Some clones in this sample may be carry-over from other donors' samples.

This clonotype was seen ten or more times. The chain joins TRBV4-3 to TRBJ2-3; D might be TRBD2 (5 bases). The CDR3 has 15 amino acids. Germline V CDR1 and CDR2: LGHNA, YSLEER. Trimming left V 5 bases short and J 0 bases short, with 12 bases between. The CDR3 region is CASSKGSGSTDTQYF. The CDR3 DNA is TGCGCCAGCAGCAAGGGCAGCGGTAGCACAGATACGCAGTATTTT.

This clonotype was counted at least ten times. The J gene is TRBJ2-3, the V gene TRBV12-3 or TRBV12-4; 7 nucleotides line up with TRBD2. The CDR3 contains 14 residues. The ends lost 6 bases at V and 3 bases at J; junction bases unmatched: 6. CDR3 in DNA: TGTGCCAGCAGGAGCGGGATCCGTACAGATACGCAGTATTTT. Translation: CASRSGIRTDTQYF.

This clonotype has a count of ten or more. The chain links TRBV12-3 or TRBV12-4 to TRBJ1-1, with 9 bases lining up with TRBD1. V lost 5 bases, J lost 7 bases, and 8 bases stayed unmatched. CDR3 length: 14 residues. The CDR3 DNA reads TGTGCCAGCAGTGTGGGAGGGACAGGGTTTGAAGCTTTCTTT. Amino acids: CASSVGGTGFEAFF.

Many counts were recorded for this clonotype. The chain joins TRBV6-2 or TRBV6-3 to TRBJ2-7; D may be TRBD2 (5 bases). Germline assignment: CDR1 MNHEY and CDR2 SVGEGT. CDR3 length: 11 amino acids. The V end was cut by 6 bases, the J end by 5 bases, with 8 bases between. CDR3: CASRAGNEQYF. CDR3 in DNA: TGTGCCAGCAGGGCCGGGAACGAGCAGTACTTC.

CDR3 sequence (DNA): TGTGCCAGCAGTTTACACGGCAGCCAGCAGCCCCAGCATTTT. The encoded protein is CASSLHGSQQPQHF. The rearrangement joins TRBV27 to TRBJ1-5; D remains ambiguous. The length of the CDR3 is 14 residues. V was shortened by 2 bases and J by 7 bases, with 12 bases between the two germline ends. CDR1 and CDR2 from the germline V gene are MNHEY and SMNVEV (reference sequence).

There are a few counts of this clonotype. The V and J genes are TRBV7-9 and TRBJ2-5; TRBD2 agrees at 14 bases. CDR1 is SEHNR and CDR2 is FQNEAQ in the germline V gene (reference sequence). The CDR3 totals 19 residues. Germline trimming cut 1 base from V and 4 bases from J; bases unmatched to any gene: 11. CDR3 nucleotide sequence: TGTGCCAGCAGCTTAGTGAGGACTAGCGGGAGGCCTCCTCCAGAGACCCAGTACTTC. It specifies CASSLVRTSGRPPPETQYF.

In this sample, this clonotype turned up many times. This rearrangement joins TRBV12-3 or TRBV12-4 to TRBJ2-2, with TRBD1 identical over 8 bases. There are 14 residues in the CDR3. The J segment lost 6 bases and the V segment lost 2 bases, leaving 2 bases of the junction unmatched. The DNA of the CDR3 is TGTGCCAGCAGTTTACAGGGGGCCGCCGGGGAGCTGTTTTTT. Amino acids: CASSLQGAAGELFF.

In the case of this clonotype: The missing conserved phenylalanine or tryptophan at the end of this CDR3 makes a read error likely. This chain uses TRBV4-2 with TRBJ2-7; the D call may be TRBD1 or TRBD2 (5 bases each). Trimming left V 0 bases short and J 4 bases short, with 13 bases between. The CDR3 loop spans 15 amino acids. CDR1 and CDR2 from the germline V gene are LGHNA and YNFKEQ. CDR3 residues: CASSQEWSGRYEQYS. In DNA, the CDR3 is TGTGCCAGCAGCCAAGAATGGTCGGGACGATACGAGCAGTACTCC.

In its sample, this clonotype was seen many times. The chain couples TRBV6-1 to TRBJ1-5, with a weak D call TRBD1 (6 bases). V lost 4 bases and J lost 5, with 12 bases in between. The germline V gene encodes CDR1 MNHNS and CDR2 SASEGT. The CDR3 is 14 amino acids. The CDR3 region is CASSGQHRDQPQHF. The CDR3 nucleotides are TGTGCCAGCAGTGGCCAGCACAGGGATCAGCCCCAGCATTTT.

This clonotype has at least ten counts. The genes are TRBV3-1 and TRBJ1-1; D is possibly TRBD1 (5 bases). V lost 2 bases, J lost 4 bases, and 8 bases lay in between. Germline lookup yields CDR1 LGHDT and CDR2 YNNKEL (reference sequence). CDR3 length: 13 amino acids. The CDR3 sequence: CASSQIGGTEAFF. The CDR3 coding sequence is TGTGCCAGCAGCCAAATTGGGGGCACTGAAGCTTTCTTT.